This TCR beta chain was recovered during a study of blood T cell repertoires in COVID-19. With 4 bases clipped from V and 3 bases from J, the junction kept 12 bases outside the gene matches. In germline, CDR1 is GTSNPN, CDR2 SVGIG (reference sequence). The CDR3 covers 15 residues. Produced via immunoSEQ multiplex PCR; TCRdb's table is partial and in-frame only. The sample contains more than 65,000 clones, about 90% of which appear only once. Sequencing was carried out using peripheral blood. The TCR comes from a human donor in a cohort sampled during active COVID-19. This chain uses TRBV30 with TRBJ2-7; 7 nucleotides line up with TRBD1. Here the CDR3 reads CAWNTHGDSLYEQYF. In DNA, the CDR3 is TGTGCCTGGAATACCCATGGGGACAGCCTCTACGAGCAGTACTTC. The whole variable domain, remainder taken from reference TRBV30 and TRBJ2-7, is SQTIHQWPATLVQPVGSPLSLECTVEGTSNPNLYWYRQAAGRGLQLLFYSVGIGQISSEVPQNLSASRPQDRQFILSSKKLLLSDSGFYLCAWNTHGDSLYEQYFGPGTRLTVT.